This entry features one TCR beta chain sequence. Its antigen is not known. This sample was included in a study of cytomegalovirus exposure and HLA in healthy donors. Findings and limits, study-wide: A later analysis linked a missense variant in DCLRE1C to the trimming of TCR beta V and J genes. The HLA-A and HLA-B alleles of most subjects were reportedly predicted accurately from TCR beta sequences.

Primers: 60 Vbeta forward and 13 Jbeta reverse. In the source study's methods: A later analysis tallied 87 million or so unique TCR beta chains, some 12 million of them shared. Method: immunoSEQ multiplex PCR; TCRdb's copy keeps in-frame clones and lacks some. V, J and clone size are taken as reported in that table, and D and trimming were inferred from the DNA itself. Among under 200,000 clones listed, roughly 83% were seen once. Every donor was a healthy person donating bone marrow. The sequence derives from a male donor in good health and CMV-seropositive. Sequenced sample: PBMCs.

CDR3 loop: CASRPQALYSYEQYF. The CDR3 coding sequence is TGTGCCAGCAGACCCCAGGCACTGTATTCCTACGAGCAGTACTTC. The J gene is TRBJ2-7, the V gene TRBV19; D unresolved. The CDR3 extends over 15 amino acids. The germline V gene encodes CDR1 LNHDA and CDR2 SQIVND (reference sequence). The germline V and J ends were trimmed by 9 bases and 1 base, with 19 bases remaining between them.